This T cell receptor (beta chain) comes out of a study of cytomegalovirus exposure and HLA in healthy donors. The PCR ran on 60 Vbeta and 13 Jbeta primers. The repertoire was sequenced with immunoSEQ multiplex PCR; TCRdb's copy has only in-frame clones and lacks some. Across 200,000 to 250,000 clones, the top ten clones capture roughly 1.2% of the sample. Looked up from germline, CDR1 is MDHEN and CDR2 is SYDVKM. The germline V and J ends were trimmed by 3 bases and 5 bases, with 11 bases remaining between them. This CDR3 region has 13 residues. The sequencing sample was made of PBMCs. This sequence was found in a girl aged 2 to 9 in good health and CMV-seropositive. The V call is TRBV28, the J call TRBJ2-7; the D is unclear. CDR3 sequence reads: CASSFPLSHEQYF. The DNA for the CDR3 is TGTGCCAGCAGTTTCCCGCTATCCCACGAGCAGTACTTC.